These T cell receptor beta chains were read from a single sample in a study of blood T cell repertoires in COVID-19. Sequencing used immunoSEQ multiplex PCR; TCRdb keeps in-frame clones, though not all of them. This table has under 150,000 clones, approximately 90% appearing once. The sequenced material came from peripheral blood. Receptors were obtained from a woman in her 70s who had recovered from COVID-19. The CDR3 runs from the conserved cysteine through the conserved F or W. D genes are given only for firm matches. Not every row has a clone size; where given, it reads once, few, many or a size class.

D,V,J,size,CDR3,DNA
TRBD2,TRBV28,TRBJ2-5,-,CASSFGTSGRGGRQETQYF,TGTGCCAGCAGTTTCGGGACTAGCGGGAGAGGGGGACGCCAAGAGACCCAGTACTTC
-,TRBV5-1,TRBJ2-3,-,CASSFFGQGSLLDTQYF,TGCGCCAGCAGCTTTTTCGGGCAGGGGTCGCTTTTGGATACGCAGTATTTT
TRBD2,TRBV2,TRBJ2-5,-,CASSEIAGGETQYF,TGTGCCAGCAGTGAAATTGCGGGGGGAGAGACCCAGTACTTC
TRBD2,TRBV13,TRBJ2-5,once,CASSRESGLAGGPGETQYF,TGTGCCAGCAGCAGAGAGTCGGGACTAGCGGGAGGGCCGGGAGAGACCCAGTACTTC
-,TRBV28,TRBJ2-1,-,CASSQRSYNEQFF,TGTGCCAGCAGTCAGCGCTCCTACAATGAGCAGTTCTTC
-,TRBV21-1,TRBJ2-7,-,CASSIPGTLSYEQYF,TGTGCCAGCAGCATTCCGGGGACACTCTCCTACGAGCAGTACTTC
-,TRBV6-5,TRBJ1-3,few,CASSYSATHSGNTIYF,TGTGCCAGCAGTTACTCAGCCACCCACTCTGGAAACACCATATATTTT
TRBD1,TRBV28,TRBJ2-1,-,CAINPDRNNEQFF,TGTGCCATCAACCCGGACAGGAACAATGAGCAGTTCTTC
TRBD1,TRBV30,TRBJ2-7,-,CAWSRGGIDEQYF,TGTGCCTGGAGTCGAGGGGGCATCGACGAGCAGTACTTC
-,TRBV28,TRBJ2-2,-,CASTGLNTGELFF,TGTGCCAGTACAGGGCTGAACACCGGGGAGCTGTTTTTT
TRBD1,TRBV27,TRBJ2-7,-,CASRRGQGPYEQYF,TGTGCCAGCAGACGGGGACAGGGCCCCTACGAGCAGTACTTC
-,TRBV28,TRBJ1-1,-,CASSSPSEEAFF,TGTGCCAGCAGTTCGCCTAGCGAGGAAGCTTTCTTT
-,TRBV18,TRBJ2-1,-,CASSVGSASGEQFF,TGTGCCAGCTCAGTCGGGAGCGCCAGTGGGGAGCAGTTCTTC
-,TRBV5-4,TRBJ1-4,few,CASSTRVEEEKLFF,TGTGCCAGCAGCACGAGGGTTGAGGAGGAAAAACTGTTTTTT
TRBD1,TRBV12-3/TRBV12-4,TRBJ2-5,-,CASSLNRGETQYF,TGTGCCAGCAGTTTGAACAGGGGGGAGACCCAGTACTTC
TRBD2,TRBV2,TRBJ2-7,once,CASSETSGRYEQYF,TGTGCCAGCAGTGAGACTAGCGGGAGATACGAGCAGTACTTC
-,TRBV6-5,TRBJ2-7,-,CASSPTVYEQYF,TGTGCCAGCAGCCCGACAGTCTACGAGCAGTACTTC
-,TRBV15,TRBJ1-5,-,CATSTPRRPNQPQHF,TGTGCCACCAGCACACCGCGGCGACCTAATCAGCCCCAGCATTTT
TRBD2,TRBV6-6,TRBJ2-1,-,CASSTGTSQWNEQFF,TGTGCCAGCAGTACCGGGACTAGCCAATGGAATGAGCAGTTCTTC
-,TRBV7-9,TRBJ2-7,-,CASSLSGNPSDYEQYF,TGTGCCAGCAGCTTAAGCGGCAACCCAAGTGACTACGAGCAGTACTTC
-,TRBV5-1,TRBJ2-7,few,CASRGEYEQYF,TGCGCCAGCAGGGGAGAATACGAGCAGTACTTC
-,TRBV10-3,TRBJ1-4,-,CASKPGATNEKLFF,TGTGCCAGCAAGCCAGGCGCAACTAATGAAAAACTGTTTTTT
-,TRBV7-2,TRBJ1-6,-,CASNWVPGSPLHF,TGTGCCAGCAACTGGGTCCCGGGGTCACCCCTCCACTTT